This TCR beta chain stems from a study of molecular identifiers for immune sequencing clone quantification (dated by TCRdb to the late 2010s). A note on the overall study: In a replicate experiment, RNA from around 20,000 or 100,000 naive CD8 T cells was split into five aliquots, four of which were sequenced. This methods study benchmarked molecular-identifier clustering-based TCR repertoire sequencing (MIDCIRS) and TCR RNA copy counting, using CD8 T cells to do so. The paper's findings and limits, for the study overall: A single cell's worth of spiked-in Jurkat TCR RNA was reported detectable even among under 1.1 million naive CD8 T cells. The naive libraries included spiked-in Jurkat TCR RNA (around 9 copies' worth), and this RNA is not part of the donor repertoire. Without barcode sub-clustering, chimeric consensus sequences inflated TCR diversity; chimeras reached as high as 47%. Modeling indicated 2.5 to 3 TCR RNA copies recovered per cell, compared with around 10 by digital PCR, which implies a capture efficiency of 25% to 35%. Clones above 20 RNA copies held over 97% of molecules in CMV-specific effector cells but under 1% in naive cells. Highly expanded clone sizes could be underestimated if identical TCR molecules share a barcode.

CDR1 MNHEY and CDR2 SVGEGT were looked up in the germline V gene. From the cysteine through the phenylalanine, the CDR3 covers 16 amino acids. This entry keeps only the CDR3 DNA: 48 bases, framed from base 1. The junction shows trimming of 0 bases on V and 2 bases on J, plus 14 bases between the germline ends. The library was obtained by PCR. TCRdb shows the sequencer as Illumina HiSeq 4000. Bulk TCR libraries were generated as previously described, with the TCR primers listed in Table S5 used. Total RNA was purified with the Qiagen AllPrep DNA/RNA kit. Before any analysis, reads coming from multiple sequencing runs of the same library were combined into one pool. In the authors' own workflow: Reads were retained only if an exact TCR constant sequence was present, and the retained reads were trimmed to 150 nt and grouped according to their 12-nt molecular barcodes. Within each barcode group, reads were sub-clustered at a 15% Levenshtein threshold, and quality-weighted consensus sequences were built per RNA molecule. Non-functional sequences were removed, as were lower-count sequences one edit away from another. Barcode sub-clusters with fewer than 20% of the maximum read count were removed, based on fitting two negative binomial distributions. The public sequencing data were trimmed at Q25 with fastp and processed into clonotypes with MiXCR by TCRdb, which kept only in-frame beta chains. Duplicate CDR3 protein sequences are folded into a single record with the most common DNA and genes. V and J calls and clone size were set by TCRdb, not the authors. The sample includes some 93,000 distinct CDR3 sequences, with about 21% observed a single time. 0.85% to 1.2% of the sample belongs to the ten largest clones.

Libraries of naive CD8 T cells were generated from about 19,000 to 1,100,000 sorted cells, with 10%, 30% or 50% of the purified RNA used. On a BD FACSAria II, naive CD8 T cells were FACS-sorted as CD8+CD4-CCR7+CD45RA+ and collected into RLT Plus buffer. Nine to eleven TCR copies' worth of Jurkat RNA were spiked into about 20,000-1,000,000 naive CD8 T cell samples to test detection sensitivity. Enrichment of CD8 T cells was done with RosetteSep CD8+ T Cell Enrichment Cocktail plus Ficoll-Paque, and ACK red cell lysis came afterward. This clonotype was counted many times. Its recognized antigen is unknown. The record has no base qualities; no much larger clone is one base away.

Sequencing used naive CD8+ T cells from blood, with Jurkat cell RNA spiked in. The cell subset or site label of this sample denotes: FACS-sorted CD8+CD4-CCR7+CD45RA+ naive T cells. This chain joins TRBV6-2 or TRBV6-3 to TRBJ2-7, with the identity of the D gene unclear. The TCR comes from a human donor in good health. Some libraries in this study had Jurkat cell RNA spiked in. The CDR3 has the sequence CASSYSSVGYPYEQYF. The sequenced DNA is TGTGCCAGCAGTTACTCGTCGGTAGGGTACCCCTACGAGCAGTACTTC.